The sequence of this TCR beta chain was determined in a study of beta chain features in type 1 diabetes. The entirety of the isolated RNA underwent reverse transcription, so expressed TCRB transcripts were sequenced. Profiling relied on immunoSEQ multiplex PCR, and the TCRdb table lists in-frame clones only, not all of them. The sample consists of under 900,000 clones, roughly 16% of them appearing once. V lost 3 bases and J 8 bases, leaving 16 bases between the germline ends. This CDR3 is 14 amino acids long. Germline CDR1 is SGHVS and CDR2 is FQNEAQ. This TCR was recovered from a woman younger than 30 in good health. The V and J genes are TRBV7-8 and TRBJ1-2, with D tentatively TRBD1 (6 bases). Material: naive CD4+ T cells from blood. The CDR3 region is CASSLGRGALGYTF. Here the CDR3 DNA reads TGTGCCAGCAGCTTGGGAAGGGGGGCCTTGGGCTACACCTTC.